The 9 T cell receptor beta chains below all came from one sample that was sequenced in a study of regulatory T cells in long-lasting Graves disease. For TCR beta, libraries came from iRepertoire HTBI primers and Arm-PCR of CDR3 regions. MiXCR, run by TCRdb on the multiplex PCR reads, gives a single entry per CDR3 protein. This table holds approximately 400,000 distinct CDR3 sequences, about 16% found once. As to time point: newly diagnosed GD, antithyroid drugs for less than 3 months. PBMC-derived RNA was used for the TCR library. Sequences were derived from peripheral blood mononuclear cells (PBMCs), sampled at new diagnosis, from a patient treated with antithyroid drugs. The origin of the receptors is a female donor with Graves disease.

V is TRBV20-1 and J is TRBJ1-5; D perhaps matches TRBD1 (6 bases). Germline lookup yields CDR1 DFQATT and CDR2 SNEGSKA (reference sequence). The CDR3 runs 14 residues. The V end was cut by 3 bases, the J end by 6 bases, with 15 bases between. CDR3 amino acids: CSASRGQRAQPQHF. The CDR3 DNA sequence: TGCAGTGCTAGTCGGGGGCAAAGGGCTCAGCCCCAGCATTTT.

This clonotype came up many times. This chain connects TRBV2 to TRBJ1-1, with D unclear. Germline loops: CDR1 SNHLY, CDR2 FYNNEI. The ends were cut back, 8 bases at V and 0 bases at J, with 4 bases in the middle. The CDR3 consists of 11 residues. The CDR3 sequence is CASLLNTEAFF. DNA of the CDR3: TGTGCCAGCCTACTGAACACTGAAGCTTTCTTT.

There are many counts of this clonotype. The chain employs TRBV9 and TRBJ1-2; no clear D gene. V shed 0 bases and J shed 4 bases, with 10 bases lying between them. The CDR3 sequence is 14 residues long. Germline lookup yields CDR1 SGDLS and CDR2 YYNGEE. CDR3 protein: CASSVGEGPYGYTF. CDR3 sequence (DNA): TGTGCCAGCAGCGTAGGGGAAGGTCCCTATGGCTACACCTTC.

This clonotype was picked up many times. The chain carries TRBV11-2 and TRBJ1-3, with D uncertain. Germline V gene data show CDR1 as SGHAT and CDR2 as FQNNGV. V gave up 0 bases and J gave up 4 bases, with 16 bases separating them. This CDR3 has 17 residues. The CDR3 protein is CASSLELGHFAGNTIYF. The CDR3, as DNA: TGTGCCAGCAGCTTAGAACTCGGTCACTTCGCAGGAAACACCATATATTTT.

The genes are TRBV12-3 or TRBV12-4 and TRBJ2-1; 8 bases line up with TRBD2. V gave up 3 bases and J gave up 5 bases; unmatched junction bases: 9. This CDR3 region has 16 residues. CDR3 bases: TGTGCCAGCAGTTTGGGGACTAGATACCCCGACAATGAGCAGTTCTTC. Its protein is CASSLGTRYPDNEQFF.

This clonotype was counted many times. V is TRBV28 and J is TRBJ2-7; perhaps TRBD2 as D (5 bases). Per germline, CDR1 MDHEN and CDR2 SYDVKM. V lost 3 bases and J 3 bases, leaving 21 bases between the germline ends. The length of the CDR3 is 17 residues. CDR3 bases: TGTGCCAGCAGTTTTGAGATCGGGAAGCCCGATCACTACGAGCAGTACTTC. Protein product: CASSFEIGKPDHYEQYF.

This clonotype has more than one count but fewer than ten. This chain joins TRBV6-1 and TRBJ1-3; D is undetermined. The CDR3 extends over 13 amino acids. V was cut by 2 bases and J by 8 bases, with 10 bases left in between. CDR1 MNHNS and CDR2 SASEGT come from the germline V gene. The CDR3 DNA follows: TGTGCCAGCAGTGAACAAGGCTGGGACACCATATATTTT. It encodes CASSEQGWDTIYF.

This clonotype was counted only a few times. The rearrangement joins TRBV7-9 to TRBJ2-7; 10 bases map to TRBD1. Germline CDR1 SEHNR, CDR2 FQNEAQ (reference sequence). The CDR3 consists of 14 residues. With V trimmed by 3 bases and J by 5 bases, 4 bases remained unmatched. As DNA, the CDR3 is TGTGCCAGCAGCTTCGACAGGGGGCCTAACGAGCAGTACTTC. Amino acid sequence: CASSFDRGPNEQYF.

This clonotype was counted ten times or more. The J gene is TRBJ1-5, the V gene TRBV20-1; D unclear. The CDR3 spans 12 residues. Germline CDR1 DFQATT, CDR2 SNEGSKA (reference sequence). The V and J ends lost 4 bases and 4 bases respectively, with 8 bases between them. CDR3 nucleotides: TGCAGTGCTAACACAAATAATCAGCCCCAGCATTTT. Translated, it gives CSANTNNQPQHF.